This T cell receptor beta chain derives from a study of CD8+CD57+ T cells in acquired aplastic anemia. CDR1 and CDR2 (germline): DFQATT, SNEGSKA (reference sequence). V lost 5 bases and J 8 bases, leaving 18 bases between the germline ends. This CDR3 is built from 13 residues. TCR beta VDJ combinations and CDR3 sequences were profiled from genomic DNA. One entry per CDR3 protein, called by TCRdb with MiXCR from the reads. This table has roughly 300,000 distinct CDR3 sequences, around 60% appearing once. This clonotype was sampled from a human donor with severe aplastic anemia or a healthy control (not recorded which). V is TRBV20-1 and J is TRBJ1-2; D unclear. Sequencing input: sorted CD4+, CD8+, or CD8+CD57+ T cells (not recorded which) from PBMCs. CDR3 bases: TGCAGTGCTTACACCGGGAAGTCTCAAGGCTACACCTTC. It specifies CSAYTGKSQGYTF.